This TCR beta chain was identified during a study of T cell changes during pregnancy in multiple sclerosis (dated by TCRdb to 2018 to 2020). Concerning the study at large: The study examined how the T cell repertoire changed over the course of pregnancy in women with multiple sclerosis.

The CDR3 has 14 amino acids, counting the end cysteine and phenylalanine. Kept here is only the CDR3 DNA, which spans 42 bases and is read in frame from base 1. Deletion took 4 bases off V and 1 base off J, with a span of 10 bases between the germline ends. Looking up the germline V gene yields CDR1 MNHNS and CDR2 SASEGT. About this clone: The antigen it binds to is not known. Base quality data are lacking; no much larger clone is found one base away.

Library prep was done by the immunoSEQ multiplex PCR assay. The immuneACCESS repertoire file appears here via TCRdb, limited to in-frame rearrangements. These files lack a portion of the clones; in checked studies, under half of the deficit traces to unresolved V genes, and the cause of the others is not known. A total of around 30,000 clones appear in this sample, over 75% of them only once. The ten top clones hold under 9.5% of the sample. Here the chain combines TRBV6-1 and TRBJ1-2, with TRBD1 tentatively as D gene (6 bases match). The source of this sequence is a female donor with multiple sclerosis, enrolled in a pregnancy study. This material consisted of CD8+ T cells from peripheral blood mononuclear cells, taken after pregnancy. CDR3 reads: CASSGTANNYGYTF. The DNA sequence is TGTGCCAGCAGTGGGACAGCAAATAACTATGGCTACACCTTC.